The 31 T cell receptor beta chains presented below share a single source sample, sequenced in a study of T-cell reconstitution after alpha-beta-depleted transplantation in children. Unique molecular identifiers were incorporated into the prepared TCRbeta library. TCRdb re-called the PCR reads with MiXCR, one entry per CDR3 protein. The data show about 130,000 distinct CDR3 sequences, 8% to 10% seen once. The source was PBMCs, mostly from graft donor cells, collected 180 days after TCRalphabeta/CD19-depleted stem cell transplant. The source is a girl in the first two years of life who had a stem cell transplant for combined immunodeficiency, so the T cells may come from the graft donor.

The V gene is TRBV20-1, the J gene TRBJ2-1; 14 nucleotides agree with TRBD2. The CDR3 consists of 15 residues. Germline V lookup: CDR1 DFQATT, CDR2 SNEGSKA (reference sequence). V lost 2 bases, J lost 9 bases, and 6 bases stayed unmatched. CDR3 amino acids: CSARPGTSGRGEQFF. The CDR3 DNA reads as TGCAGTGCTAGACCCGGGACTAGCGGGAGAGGTGAGCAGTTCTTC.

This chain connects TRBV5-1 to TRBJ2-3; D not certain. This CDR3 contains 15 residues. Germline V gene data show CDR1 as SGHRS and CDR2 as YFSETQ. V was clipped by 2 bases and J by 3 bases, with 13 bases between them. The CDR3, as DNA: TGCGCCAGCAGCTTCCTGTTAGGTGCTACAGATACGCAGTATTTT. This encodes CASSFLLGATDTQYF.

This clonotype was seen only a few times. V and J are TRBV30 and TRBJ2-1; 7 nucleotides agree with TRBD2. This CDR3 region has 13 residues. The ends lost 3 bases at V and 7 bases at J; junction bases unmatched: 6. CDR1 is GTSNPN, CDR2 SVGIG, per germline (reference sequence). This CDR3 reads CAWSLSGGNEQFF. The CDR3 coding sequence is TGTGCCTGGAGCCTTTCCGGGGGGAATGAGCAGTTCTTC.

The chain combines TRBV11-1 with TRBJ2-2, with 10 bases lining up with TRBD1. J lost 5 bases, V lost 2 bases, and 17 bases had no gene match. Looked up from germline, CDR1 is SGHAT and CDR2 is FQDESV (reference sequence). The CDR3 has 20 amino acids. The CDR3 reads CASSLWGRDRGAEGTGELFF. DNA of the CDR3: TGTGCCAGCAGCTTATGGGGCCGGGACAGGGGCGCCGAGGGGACCGGGGAGCTGTTTTTT.

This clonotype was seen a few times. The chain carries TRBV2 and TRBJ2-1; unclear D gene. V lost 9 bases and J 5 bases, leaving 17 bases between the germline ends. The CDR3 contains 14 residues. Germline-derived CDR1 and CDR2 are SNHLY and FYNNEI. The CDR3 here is CASQTSFGDNEQFF. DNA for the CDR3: TGTGCCAGTCAGACTTCGTTTGGTGACAATGAGCAGTTCTTC.

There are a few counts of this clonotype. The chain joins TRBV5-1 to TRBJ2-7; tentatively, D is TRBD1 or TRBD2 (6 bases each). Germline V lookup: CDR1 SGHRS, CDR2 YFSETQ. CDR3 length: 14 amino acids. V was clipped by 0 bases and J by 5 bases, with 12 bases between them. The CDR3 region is CASSLEGGDDEQYF. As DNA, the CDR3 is TGCGCCAGCAGCTTGGAGGGGGGTGACGACGAGCAGTACTTC.

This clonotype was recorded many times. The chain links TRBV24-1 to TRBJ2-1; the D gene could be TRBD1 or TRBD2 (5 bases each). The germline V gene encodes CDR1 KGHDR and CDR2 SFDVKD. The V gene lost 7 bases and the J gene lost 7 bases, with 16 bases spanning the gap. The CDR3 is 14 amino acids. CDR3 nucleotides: TGTGCCACCAGCGGGACGGATCAGAAGAATGAGCAGTTCTTC. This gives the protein CATSGTDQKNEQFF.

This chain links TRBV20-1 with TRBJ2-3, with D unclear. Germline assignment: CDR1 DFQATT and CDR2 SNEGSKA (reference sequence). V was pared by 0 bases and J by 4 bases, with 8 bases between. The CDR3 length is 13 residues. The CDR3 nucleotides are TGCAGTGCTAGAGAAGGTGGGGCAGATACGCAGTATTTT. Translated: CSAREGGADTQYF.

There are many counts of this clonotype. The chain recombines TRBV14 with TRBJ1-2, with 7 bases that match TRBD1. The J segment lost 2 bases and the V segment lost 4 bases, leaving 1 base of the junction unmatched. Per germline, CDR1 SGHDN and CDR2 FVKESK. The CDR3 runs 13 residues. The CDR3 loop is CASSLTGNYGYTF. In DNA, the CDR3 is TGTGCCAGCAGCCTGACAGGGAACTATGGCTACACCTTC.

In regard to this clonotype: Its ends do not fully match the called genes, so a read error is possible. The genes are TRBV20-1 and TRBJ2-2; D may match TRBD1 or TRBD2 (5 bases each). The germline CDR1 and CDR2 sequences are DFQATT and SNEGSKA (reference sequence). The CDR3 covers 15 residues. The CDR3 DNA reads TGCAGTGCTAGACCGAGGGGTCGTGGCACCGTGGAGCTGTTTTTT. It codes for CSARPRGRGTVELFF.

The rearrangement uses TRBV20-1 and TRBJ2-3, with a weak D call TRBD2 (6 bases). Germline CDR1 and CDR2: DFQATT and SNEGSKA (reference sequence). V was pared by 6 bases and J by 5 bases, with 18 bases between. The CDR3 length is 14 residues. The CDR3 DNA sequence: TGCAGTGCCTATAGCGGTCTCTGGGGAGATACGCAGTATTTT. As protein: CSAYSGLWGDTQYF.

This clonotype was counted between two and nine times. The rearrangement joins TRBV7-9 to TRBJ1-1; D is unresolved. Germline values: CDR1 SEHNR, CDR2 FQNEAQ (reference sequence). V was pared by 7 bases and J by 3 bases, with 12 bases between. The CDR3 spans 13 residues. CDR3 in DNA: TGTGCCAGCACCCTGGTGGGTCACACTGAAGCTTTCTTT. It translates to CASTLVGHTEAFF.

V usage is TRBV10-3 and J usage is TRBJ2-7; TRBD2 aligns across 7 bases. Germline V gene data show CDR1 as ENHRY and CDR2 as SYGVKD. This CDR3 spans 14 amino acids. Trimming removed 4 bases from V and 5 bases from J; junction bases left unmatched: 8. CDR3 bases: TGTGCCATCAGTGTGGGAGGGAGGGCCCACGAGCAGTACTTC. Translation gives CAISVGGRAHEQYF.

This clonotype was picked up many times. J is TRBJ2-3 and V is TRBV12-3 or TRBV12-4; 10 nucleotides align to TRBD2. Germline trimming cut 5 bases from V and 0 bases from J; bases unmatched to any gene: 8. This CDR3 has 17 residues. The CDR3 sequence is CASSPAPGLASTDTQYF. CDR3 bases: TGTGCCAGCAGTCCCGCTCCGGGACTAGCGAGCACAGATACGCAGTATTTT.

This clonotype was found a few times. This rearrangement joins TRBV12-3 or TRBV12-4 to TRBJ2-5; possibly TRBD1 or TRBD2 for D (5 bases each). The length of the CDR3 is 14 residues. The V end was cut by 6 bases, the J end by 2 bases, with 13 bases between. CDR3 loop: CASSPRWGQETQYF. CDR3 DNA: TGTGCCAGCAGCCCACGGTGGGGGCAAGAGACCCAGTACTTC.

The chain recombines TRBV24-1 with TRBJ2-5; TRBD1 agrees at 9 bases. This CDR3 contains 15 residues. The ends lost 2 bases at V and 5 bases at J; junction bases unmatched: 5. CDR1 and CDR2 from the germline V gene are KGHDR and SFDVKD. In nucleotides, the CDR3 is TGTGCCACCAGTGATTCACAGGGGGCCTGGGAGACCCAGTACTTC. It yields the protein CATSDSQGAWETQYF.

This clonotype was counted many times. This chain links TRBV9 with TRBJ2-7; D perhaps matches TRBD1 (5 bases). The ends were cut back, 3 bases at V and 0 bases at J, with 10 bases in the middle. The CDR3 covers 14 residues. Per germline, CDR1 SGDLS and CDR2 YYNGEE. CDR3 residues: CASSAAGHSYEQYF. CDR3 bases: TGTGCCAGCAGCGCGGCAGGGCACTCCTACGAGCAGTACTTC.

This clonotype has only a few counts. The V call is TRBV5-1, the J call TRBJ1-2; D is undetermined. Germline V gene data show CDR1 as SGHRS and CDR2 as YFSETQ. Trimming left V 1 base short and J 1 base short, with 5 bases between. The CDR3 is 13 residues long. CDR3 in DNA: TGCGCCAGCAGCTTGAGCGATAACTATGGCTACACCTTC. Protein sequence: CASSLSDNYGYTF.

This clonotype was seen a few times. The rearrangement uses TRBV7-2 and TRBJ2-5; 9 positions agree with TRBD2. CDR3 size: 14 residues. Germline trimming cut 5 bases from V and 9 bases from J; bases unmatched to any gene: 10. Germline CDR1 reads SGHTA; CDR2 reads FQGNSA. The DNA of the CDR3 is TGTGCCAGCAGCCATCCAGCGGGGGGCGGTCCCCAGTACTTC. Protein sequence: CASSHPAGGGPQYF.

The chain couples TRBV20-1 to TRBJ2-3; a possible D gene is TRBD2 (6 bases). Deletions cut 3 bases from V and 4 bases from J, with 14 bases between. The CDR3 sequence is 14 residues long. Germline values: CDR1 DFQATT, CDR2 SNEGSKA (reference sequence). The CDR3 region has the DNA TGCAGTGCTAGCCCGGGGCGGGGTTCAGATACGCAGTATTTT. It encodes CSASPGRGSDTQYF.

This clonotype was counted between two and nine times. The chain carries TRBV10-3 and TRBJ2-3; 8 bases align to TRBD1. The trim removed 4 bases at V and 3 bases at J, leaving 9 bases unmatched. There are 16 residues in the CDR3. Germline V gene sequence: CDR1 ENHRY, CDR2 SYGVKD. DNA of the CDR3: TGTGCCATCAGTGGCCCGGACAGGGATGTGACAGATACGCAGTATTTT. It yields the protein CAISGPDRDVTDTQYF.

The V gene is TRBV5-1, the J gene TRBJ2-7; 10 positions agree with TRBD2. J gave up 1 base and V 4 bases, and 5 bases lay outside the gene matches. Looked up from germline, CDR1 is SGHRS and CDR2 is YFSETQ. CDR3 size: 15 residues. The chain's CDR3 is CASSPWTSGSYEQYF. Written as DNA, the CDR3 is TGCGCCAGCAGCCCATGGACTAGCGGTTCCTACGAGCAGTACTTC.

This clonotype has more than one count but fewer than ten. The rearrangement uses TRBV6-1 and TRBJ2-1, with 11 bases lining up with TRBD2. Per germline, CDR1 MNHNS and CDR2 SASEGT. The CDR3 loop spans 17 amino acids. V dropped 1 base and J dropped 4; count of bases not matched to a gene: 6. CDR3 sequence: CASSEVASGGHYNEQFF. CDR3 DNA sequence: TGTGCCAGCAGTGAAGTTGCTAGCGGGGGGCATTACAATGAGCAGTTCTTC.

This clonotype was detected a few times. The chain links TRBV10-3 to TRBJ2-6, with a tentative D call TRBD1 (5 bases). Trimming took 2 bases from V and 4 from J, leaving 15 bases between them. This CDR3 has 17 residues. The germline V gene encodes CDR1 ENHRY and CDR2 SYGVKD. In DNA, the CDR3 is TGTGCCATCAGTGAGAATAGGGGCGCGGCAGGGGCCAACGTCCTGACTTTC. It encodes CAISENRGAAGANVLTF.

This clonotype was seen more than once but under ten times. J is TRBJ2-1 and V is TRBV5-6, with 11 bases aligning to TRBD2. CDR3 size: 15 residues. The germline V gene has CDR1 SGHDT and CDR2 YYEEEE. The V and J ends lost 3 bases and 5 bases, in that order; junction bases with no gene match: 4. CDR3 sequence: CASSSGLADHNEQFF. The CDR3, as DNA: TGTGCCAGCAGCTCGGGACTAGCGGACCACAATGAGCAGTTCTTC.

CDR3 nucleotide sequence: TGCGCCAGCAGTTGGTCCGGGACAGGGGCGACAGATACGCAGTATTTT. This codes for CASSWSGTGATDTQYF. This chain links TRBV5-1 with TRBJ2-3, with 10 nucleotides matching TRBD1. Germline V gene sequence: CDR1 SGHRS, CDR2 YFSETQ. V was pared by 5 bases and J by 3 bases, with 9 bases of the junction left unmatched. This CDR3 region has 16 residues.

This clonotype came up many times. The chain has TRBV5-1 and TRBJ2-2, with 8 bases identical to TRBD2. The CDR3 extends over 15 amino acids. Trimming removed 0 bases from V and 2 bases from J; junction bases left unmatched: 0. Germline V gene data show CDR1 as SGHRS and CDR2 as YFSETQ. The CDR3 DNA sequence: TGCGCCAGCAGCTTGGGGACTAGCAACACCGGGGAGCTGTTTTTT. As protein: CASSLGTSNTGELFF.

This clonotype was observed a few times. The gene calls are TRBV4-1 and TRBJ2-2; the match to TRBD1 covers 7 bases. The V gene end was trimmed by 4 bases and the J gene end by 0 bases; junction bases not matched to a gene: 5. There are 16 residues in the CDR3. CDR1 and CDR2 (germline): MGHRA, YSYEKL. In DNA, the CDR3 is TGCGCCAGCAGCCCGGGGACAGTGGCGAACACCGGGGAGCTGTTTTTT. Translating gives CASSPGTVANTGELFF.

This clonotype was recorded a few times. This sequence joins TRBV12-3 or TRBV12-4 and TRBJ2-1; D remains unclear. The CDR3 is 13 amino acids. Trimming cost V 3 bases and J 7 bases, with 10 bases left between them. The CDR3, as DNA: TGTGCCAGCAGTTTTTTCTCTGGGAATGAGCAGTTCTTC. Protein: CASSFFSGNEQFF.

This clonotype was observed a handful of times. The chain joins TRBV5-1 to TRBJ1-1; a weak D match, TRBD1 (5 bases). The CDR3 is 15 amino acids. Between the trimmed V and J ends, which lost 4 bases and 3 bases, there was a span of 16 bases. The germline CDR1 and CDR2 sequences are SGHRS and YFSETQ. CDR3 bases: TGCGCCAGCAGCCGCTCGAACCCCAGGGACACTGAAGCTTTCTTT. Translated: CASSRSNPRDTEAFF.

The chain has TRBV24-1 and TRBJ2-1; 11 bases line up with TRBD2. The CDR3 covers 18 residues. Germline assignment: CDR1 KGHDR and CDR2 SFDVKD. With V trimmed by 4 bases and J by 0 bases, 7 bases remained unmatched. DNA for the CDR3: TGTGCCACCAGTGAACCCGGGACTAGCGGCCGCTCCTACAATGAGCAGTTCTTC. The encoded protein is CATSEPGTSGRSYNEQFF.